This TCR beta chain was observed in a study of T cell responses to AZD1222 COVID-19 vaccine (dated by TCRdb to about 2021). Background for the entire study: AZD1222 recipients whose second dose came at about 4 weeks and those whose second dose came at about 12 weeks were combined into one group, since spike-specific TCR depth and breadth did not differ between the two schedules. A total of 230 to 250 trial participants underwent TCR sequencing, of whom some 210 received two doses of AZD1222 and about 25 received two doses of the MenACWY control vaccine. Trial participants were enrolled into age subgroups of 18-55, 56-69 and 70-plus years, which contained about 150, 28 and 57 TCR-sequenced participants, respectively. The paper as a whole reports these results and caveats: Participants were mostly white British and included more females than males, and it was suggested by the authors that clonal diversity may have been underestimated. CD4 TCRs associated with the vaccine covered the entire spike protein, and the dominant responses were in regions 160-218 and 743-854. Nearly half of unique spike-specific TCRs reportedly recognized epitopes outside regions mutated in the B.1.351 and B.1.1.7 variants. The 56-69-year group was small, and its depth increase did not reach significance, likely because of low power. Conclusions about previously exposed vaccinees are limited because only six or seven AZD1222 recipients were SARS-CoV-2 seropositive at baseline. After two AZD1222 doses, spike-specific TCR breadth and depth were significantly higher than at day 0 and than in MenACWY recipients. Because no day 14 peak-response samples were available, repertoires were characterized only after the peak T cell response.

The time point label corresponds to: baseline before first vaccination. Vaccinee samples came from UK trials COV001 and COV002, including a single-blind randomized controlled phase 2/3 trial of AZD1222 (ChAdOx1 nCoV-19) in healthy adults. For TCRbeta chain sequencing, PBMC samples were collected from trial participants at day 0 and at day 28 after the second dose. Worth noting for this clone: Its antigen specificity is not known. No base quality values were provided; no much bigger clone lies one nucleotide off.

The CDR3 regions of human TCRbeta chains were analyzed by immunosequencing. On the authors' methods: TCRs in the repertoires were compared against a reference library of SARS-CoV-2-specific TCRs that had been generated with the MIRA antigen-specificity platform. Breadth was defined as the fraction of unique TCRs that were SARS-CoV-2-associated. Depth was defined as the fraction of total T cells that were SARS-CoV-2-associated. Using the MIRA data, every spike-specific TCR was mapped to the spike region that the TCR reacted to and assigned to either a CD4 or a CD8 class. Log10-transformed breadth and depth values were compared by one-way ANOVA with Sidak's multiple comparisons tests. Here the immuneACCESS table is served through TCRdb, limited to in-frame sequences with V and J called. Missing clones are a known gap in these copies; in checked studies unresolved V genes cover under half, and the rest lacks a known reason. Clonal size and the V and J genes are those of that table, whereas D and trimming came from the DNA. This sample gives 100,000 to 150,000 clones in total; around 90% of them show up just once. The ten largest account for 6.3% of the sample.

Trimming costs V 3 bases and J 4 bases, and their ends lie 9 bases apart. CDR1 and CDR2 were assigned from the germline V gene (reference sequence) as MNHEY and SMNVEV. Including the terminal cysteine and phenylalanine, the CDR3 comprises 14 residues. Left in the record is the CDR3 DNA by itself, 42 bases read in frame from the first base. This chain is built from TRBV27 and TRBJ2-2; a confident D gene designation cannot be given. The origin of this receptor is an adult in good health. The input for sequencing was peripheral blood, taken on day 0 of AZD1222 vaccination. The CDR3 here reads CASSLFNPTGELFF. The DNA reads TGTGCCAGCAGTTTGTTTAACCCCACCGGGGAGCTGTTTTTT.